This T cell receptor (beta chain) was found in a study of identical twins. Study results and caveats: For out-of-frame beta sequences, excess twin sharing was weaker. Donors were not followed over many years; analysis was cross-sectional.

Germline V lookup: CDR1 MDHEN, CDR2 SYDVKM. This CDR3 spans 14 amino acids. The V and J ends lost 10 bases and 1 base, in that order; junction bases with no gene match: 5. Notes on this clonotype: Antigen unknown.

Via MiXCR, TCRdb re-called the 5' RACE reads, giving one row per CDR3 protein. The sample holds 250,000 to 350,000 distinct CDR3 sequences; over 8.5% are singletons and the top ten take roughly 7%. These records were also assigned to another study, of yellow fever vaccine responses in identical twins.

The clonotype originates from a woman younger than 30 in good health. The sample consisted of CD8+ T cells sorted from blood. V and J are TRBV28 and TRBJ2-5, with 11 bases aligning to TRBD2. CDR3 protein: CATEGLAAQETQYF. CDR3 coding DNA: TGTGCCACCGAGGGACTAGCGGCCCAAGAGACCCAGTACTTC. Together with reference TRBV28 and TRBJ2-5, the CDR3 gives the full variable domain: DVKVTQSSRYLVKRTGEKVFLECVQDMDHENMFWYRQDPGLGLRLIYFSYDVKMKEKGDIPEGYSVSREKKERFSLILESASTNQTSMYLCATEGLAAQETQYFGPGTRLLVL.